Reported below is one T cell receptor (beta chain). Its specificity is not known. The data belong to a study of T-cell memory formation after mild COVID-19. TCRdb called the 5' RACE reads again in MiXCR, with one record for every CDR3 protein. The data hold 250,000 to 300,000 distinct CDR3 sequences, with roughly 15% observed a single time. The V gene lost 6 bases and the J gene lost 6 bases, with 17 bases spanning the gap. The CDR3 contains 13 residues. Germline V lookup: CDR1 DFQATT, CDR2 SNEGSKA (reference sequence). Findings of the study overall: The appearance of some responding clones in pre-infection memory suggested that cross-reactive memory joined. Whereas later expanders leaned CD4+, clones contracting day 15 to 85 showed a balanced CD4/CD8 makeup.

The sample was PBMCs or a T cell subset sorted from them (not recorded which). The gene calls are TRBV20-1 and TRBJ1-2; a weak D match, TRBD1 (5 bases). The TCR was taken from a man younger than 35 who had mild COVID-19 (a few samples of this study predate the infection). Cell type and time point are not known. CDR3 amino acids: CSAPRTGPHGYTF. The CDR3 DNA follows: TGCAGTGCACCGAGGACGGGGCCGCATGGCTACACCTTC.